This T cell receptor beta chain was identified during a study of T cells after yellow fever vaccination. About the study: The SMART-Seq v4 Ultra Low Input method served to prepare the low-cell-number fractions. The study, taken as a whole, reports: The secondary response was weaker, and its peak arrived faster, on day 5 versus 15. Among primary-vaccination clones, most reappeared after the booster, at 95% to 96% for CD4 and around 91% for CD8.

TCRdb independently ran MiXCR on the 5' RACE reads; one entry per CDR3 protein. Of 200,000 to 250,000 distinct CDR3 sequences listed, about 7.1% are singletons. This clonotype was detected a few times. What it binds is unknown. V lost 4 bases to trimming and J lost 1 base, with 14 bases between them. CDR3 length: 15 residues. Germline V gene data show CDR1 as WNHNN and CDR2 as SYGVQD (reference sequence). The material sequenced was CD4+ T cells sorted from PBMCs, taken 15 days after the yellow fever booster vaccination. The chain has TRBV10-1 and TRBJ2-7; D could derive from TRBD1 or TRBD2 (5 bases each). The receptor was isolated from a man aged 25-45 years who received the YFV17D yellow fever vaccine. The DNA for the CDR3 is TGCGCCAGCAGTGGCGGGCAGGGATTATCCTACGAGCAGTACTTC. Protein product: CASSGGQGLSYEQYF.